This TCR beta chain was identified during a study of cytomegalovirus exposure and HLA in healthy donors. PCR used 60 Vbeta primers and 13 Jbeta primers. The data were produced by immunoSEQ multiplex PCR, yet TCRdb's version contains in-frame clones alone and is incomplete. This table has about 150,000 clones, around two thirds appearing once. The CDR3 covers 16 residues. V lost 2 bases to trimming and J lost 3 bases; unmatched junction nucleotides: 6. The germline V gene has CDR1 SGDLS and CDR2 YYNGEE. This clone was seen a handful of times. Its antigen is not known. Study-level findings and limits: Analyses of presence and absence presupposed an approximately uniform sequencing depth across donors. It was reported in a later analysis that an Asian-associated ancestry cluster showed fewer N-insertions than the approximately 670-donor mean.

This clonotype originated in a young man in good health and CMV-seropositive. The sequenced sample consisted of PBMCs. The chain links TRBV9 to TRBJ2-3; 10 positions match TRBD2. CDR3 region: CASSVLAGDGTDTQYF. CDR3 bases: TGTGCCAGCAGCGTTCTAGCGGGAGACGGGACAGATACGCAGTATTTT.